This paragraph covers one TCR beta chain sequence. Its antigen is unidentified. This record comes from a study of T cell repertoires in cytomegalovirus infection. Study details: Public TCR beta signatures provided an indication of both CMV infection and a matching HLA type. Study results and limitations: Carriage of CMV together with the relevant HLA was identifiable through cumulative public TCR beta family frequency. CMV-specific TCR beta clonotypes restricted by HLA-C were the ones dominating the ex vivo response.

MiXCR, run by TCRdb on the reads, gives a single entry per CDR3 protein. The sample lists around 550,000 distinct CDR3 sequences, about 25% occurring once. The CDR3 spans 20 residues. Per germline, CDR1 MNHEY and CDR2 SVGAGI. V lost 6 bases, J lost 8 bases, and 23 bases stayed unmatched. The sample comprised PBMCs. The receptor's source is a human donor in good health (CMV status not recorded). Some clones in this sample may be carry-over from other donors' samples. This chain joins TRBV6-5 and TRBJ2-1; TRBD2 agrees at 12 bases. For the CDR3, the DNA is TGTGCCAGCAGCCGGGTCCCCGGCAGGATCCGGACTAGCGGGACTTATGAGCAGTTCTTC. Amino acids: CASSRVPGRIRTSGTYEQFF.